The sequence of this T cell receptor beta chain was determined in a study of cytomegalovirus exposure and HLA in healthy donors. Study-level information: When about 400 donors were genotyped, about 81% of them were found to fall in the Caucasian-associated ancestry cluster.

The PCR made use of 60 Vbeta and 13 Jbeta primers. The data were produced by immunoSEQ multiplex PCR, yet TCRdb's version contains in-frame clones alone and is incomplete. Counted here are under 200,000 clones, about 78% occurring once; the ten biggest clones make up over 2%. The J segment lost 1 base and the V segment lost 6 bases, leaving 11 bases of the junction unmatched. The V gene's germline CDR1 is KGHSH and CDR2 LQKENI. The CDR3 runs 17 residues. This chain links TRBV18 with TRBJ2-2, with 7 bases that match TRBD1. Sample: PBMCs. The TCR sequence derives from a man aged 55-75 years in good health and CMV-seronegative. The CDR3 here is CASSKTTGTENTGELFF. CDR3 DNA sequence: TGTGCCAGCTCTAAAACTACCGGGACAGAGAACACCGGGGAGCTGTTTTTT.